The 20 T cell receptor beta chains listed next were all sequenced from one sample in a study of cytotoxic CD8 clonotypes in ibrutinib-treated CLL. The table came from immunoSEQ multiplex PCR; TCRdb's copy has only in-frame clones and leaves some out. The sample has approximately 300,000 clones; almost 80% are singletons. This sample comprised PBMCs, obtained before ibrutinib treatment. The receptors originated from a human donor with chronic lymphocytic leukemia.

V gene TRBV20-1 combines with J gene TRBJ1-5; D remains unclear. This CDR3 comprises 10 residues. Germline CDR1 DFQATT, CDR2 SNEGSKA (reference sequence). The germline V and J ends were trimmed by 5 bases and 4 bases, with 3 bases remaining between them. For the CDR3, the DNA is TGCAGTGCTGCGAATCAGCCCCAGCATTTT. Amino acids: CSAANQPQHF.

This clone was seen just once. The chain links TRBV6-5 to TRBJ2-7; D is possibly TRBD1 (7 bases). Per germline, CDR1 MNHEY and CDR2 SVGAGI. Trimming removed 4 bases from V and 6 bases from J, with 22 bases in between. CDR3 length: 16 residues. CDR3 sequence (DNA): TGTGCCAGCAGTTCCCCTCCTGGCAGGGGGGCACCCGAGCAGTACTTC. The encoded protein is CASSSPPGRGAPEQYF.

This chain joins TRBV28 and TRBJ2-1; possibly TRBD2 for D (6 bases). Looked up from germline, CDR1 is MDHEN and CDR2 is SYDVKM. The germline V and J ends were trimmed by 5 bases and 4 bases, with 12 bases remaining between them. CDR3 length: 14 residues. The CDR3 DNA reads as TGTGCCAGCAGTCACCGGGACTCATACAATGAGCAGTTCTTC. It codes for CASSHRDSYNEQFF. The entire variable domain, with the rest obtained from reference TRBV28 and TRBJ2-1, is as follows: DVKVTQSSRYLVKRTGEKVFLECVQDMDHENMFWYRQDPGLGLRLIYFSYDVKMKEKGDIPEGYSVSREKKERFSLILESASTNQTSMYLCASSHRDSYNEQFFGPGTRLTVL.

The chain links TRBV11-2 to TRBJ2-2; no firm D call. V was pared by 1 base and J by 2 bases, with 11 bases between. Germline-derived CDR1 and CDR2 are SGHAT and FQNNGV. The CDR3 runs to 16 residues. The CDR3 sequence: CASSLVSSVNTGELFF. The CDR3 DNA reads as TGTGCCAGCAGCTTAGTGTCCAGTGTCAACACCGGGGAGCTGTTTTTT.

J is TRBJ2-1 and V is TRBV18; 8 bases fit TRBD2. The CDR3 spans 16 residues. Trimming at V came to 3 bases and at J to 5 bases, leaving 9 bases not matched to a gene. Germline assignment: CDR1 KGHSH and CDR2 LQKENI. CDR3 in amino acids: CASSPQTGLAHNEQFF. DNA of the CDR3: TGTGCCAGCTCACCCCAAACCGGACTAGCCCACAATGAGCAGTTCTTC.

CDR3 DNA: TGTGCCAGCAGAGACCGACTAGGGCACAACACCGGGGAGCTGTTTTTT. This translates into CASRDRLGHNTGELFF. This chain connects TRBV9 to TRBJ2-2, with a tentative D call TRBD2 (6 bases). This CDR3 region has 16 residues. CDR1 is SGDLS and CDR2 is YYNGEE in the germline V gene. Trimming left V 5 bases short and J 2 bases short, with 16 bases between.

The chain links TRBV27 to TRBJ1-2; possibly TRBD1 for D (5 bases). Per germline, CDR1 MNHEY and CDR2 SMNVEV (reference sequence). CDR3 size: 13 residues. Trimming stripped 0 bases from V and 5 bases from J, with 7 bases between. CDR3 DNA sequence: TGTGCCAGCAGTTTATCCAGGGCGTATGGCTACACCTTC. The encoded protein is CASSLSRAYGYTF.

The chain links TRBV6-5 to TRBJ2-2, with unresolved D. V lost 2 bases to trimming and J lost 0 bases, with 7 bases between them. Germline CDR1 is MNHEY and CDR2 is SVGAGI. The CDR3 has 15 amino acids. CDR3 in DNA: TGTGCCAGCAGTTACGGGTGGGCGAACACCGGGGAGCTGTTTTTT. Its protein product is CASSYGWANTGELFF.

The CDR3 DNA is TGTGCCAGCAGGTCCGACCAGGGATACACAGATACGCAGTATTTT. Protein: CASRSDQGYTDTQYF. This chain joins TRBV9 and TRBJ2-3; D is possibly TRBD1 (5 bases). Trimming removed 5 bases from V and 2 bases from J, with 15 bases in between. The CDR3 is 15 amino acids. In germline, CDR1 is SGDLS, CDR2 YYNGEE.

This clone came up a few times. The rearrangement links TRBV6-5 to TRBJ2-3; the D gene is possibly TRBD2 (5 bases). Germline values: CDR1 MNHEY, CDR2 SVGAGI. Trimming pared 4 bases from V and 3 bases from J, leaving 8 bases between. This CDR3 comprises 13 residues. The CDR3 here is CASSWTGTDTQYF. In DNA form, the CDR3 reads TGTGCCAGCAGTTGGACTGGGACAGATACGCAGTATTTT.

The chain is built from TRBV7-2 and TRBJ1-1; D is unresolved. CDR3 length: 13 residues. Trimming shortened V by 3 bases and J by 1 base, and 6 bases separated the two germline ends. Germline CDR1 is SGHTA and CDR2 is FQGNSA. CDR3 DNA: TGTGCCAGCAGCTTCCAGAAGAACACTGAAGCTTTCTTT. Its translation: CASSFQKNTEAFF.

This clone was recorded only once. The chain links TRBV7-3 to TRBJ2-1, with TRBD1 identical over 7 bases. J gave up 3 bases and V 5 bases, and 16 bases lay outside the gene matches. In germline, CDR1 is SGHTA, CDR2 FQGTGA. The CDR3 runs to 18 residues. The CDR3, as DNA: TGTGCCAGCAGCAAAAGGGCCTACGACAGGGTTAACTACAATGAGCAGTTCTTC. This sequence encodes CASSKRAYDRVNYNEQFF.

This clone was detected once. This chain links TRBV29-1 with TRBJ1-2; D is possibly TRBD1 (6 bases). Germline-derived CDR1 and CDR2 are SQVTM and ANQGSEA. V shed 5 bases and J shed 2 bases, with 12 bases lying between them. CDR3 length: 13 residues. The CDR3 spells CSVTTGANYGYTF. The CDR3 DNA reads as TGCAGCGTTACGACAGGAGCAAACTATGGCTACACCTTC. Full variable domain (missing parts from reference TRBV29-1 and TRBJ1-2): SAVISQKPSRDICQRGTSLTIQCQVDSQVTMMFWYRQQPGQSLTLIATANQGSEATYESGFVIDKFPISRPNLTFSTLTVSNMSPEDSSIYLCSVTTGANYGYTFGSGTRLTVV.

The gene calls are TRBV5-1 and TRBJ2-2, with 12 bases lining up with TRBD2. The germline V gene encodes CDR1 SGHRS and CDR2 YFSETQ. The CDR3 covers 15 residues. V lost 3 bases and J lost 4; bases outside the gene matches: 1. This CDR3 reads CASSWTSGTTGELFF. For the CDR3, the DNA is TGCGCCAGCAGCTGGACTAGCGGGACCACCGGGGAGCTGTTTTTT.

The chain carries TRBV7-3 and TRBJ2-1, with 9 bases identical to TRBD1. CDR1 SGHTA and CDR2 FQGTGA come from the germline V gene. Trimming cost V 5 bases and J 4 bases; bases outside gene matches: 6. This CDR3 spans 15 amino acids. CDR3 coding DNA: TGTGCCAGCAGCGCCACAGGGGGCTTGTACAATGAGCAGTTCTTC. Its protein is CASSATGGLYNEQFF.

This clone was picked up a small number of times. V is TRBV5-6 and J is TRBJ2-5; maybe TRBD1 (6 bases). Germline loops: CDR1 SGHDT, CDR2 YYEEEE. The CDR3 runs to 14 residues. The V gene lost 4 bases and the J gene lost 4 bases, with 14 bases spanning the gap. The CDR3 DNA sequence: TGTGCCAGCAGCGCTAGCAGGGGATTAGAGACCCAGTACTTC. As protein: CASSASRGLETQYF.

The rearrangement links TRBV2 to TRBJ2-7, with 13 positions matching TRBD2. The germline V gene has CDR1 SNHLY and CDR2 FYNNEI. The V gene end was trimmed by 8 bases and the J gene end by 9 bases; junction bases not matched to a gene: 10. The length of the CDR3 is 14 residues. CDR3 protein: CASHTSGRAGGQYF. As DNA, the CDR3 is TGTGCCAGCCACACTAGCGGGAGGGCCGGGGGGCAGTACTTC.

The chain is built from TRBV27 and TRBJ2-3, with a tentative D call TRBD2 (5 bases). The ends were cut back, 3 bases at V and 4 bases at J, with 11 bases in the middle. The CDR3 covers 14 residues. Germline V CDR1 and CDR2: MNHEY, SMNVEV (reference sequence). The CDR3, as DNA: TGTGCCAGCAGTTTGGACTCGGCCTCAGATACGCAGTATTTT. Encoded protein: CASSLDSASDTQYF.

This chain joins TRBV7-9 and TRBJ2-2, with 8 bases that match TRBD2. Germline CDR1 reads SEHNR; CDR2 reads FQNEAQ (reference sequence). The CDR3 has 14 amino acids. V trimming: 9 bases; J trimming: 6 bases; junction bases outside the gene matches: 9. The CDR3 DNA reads TGTGCCAGACAGAGTAGCGGGGAGGCCGGGGAGCTGTTTTTT. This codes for CARQSSGEAGELFF. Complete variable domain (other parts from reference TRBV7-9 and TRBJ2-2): DTGVSQNPRHKITKRGQNVTFRCDPISEHNRLYWYRQTLGQGPEFLTYFQNEAQLEKSRLLSDRFSAERPKGSFSTLEIQRTEQGDSAMYLCARQSSGEAGELFFGEGSRLTVL.

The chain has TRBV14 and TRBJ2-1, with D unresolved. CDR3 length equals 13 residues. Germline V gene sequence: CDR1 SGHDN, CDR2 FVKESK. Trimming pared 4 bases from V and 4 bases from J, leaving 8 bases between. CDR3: CASSPRLYNEQFF. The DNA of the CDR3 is TGTGCCAGCAGCCCCCGATTGTACAATGAGCAGTTCTTC.